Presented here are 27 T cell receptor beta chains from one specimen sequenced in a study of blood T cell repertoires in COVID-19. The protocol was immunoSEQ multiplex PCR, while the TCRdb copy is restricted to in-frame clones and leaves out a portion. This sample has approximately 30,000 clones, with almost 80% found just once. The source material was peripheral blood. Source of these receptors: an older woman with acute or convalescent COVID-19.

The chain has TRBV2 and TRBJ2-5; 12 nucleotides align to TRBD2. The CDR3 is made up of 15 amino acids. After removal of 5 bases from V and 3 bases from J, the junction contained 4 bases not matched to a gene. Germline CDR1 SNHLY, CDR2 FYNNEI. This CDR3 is CASSQPSGGEETQYF. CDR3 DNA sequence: TGTGCCAGCAGTCAGCCTAGCGGGGGGGAAGAGACCCAGTACTTC. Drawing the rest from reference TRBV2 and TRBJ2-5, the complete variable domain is EPEVTQTPSHQVTQMGQEVILRCVPISNHLYFYWYRQILGQKVEFLVSFYNNEISEKSEIFDDQFSVERPDGSNFTLKIRSTKLEDSAMYFCASSQPSGGEETQYFGPGTRLLVL.

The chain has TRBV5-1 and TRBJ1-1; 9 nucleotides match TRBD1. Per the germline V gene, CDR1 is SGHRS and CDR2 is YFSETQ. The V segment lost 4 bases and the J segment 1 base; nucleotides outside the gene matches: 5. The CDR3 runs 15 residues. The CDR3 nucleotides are TGCGCCAGCAGCCGACGGACAGGGGAGAACACTGAAGCTTTCTTT. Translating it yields CASSRRTGENTEAFF.

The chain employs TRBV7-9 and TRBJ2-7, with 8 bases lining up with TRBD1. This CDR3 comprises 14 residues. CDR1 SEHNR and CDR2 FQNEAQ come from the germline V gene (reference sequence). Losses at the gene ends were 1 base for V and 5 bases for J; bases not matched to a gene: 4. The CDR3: CASSLGQGAHEQYF. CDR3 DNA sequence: TGTGCCAGCAGCTTAGGCCAGGGGGCCCACGAGCAGTACTTC.

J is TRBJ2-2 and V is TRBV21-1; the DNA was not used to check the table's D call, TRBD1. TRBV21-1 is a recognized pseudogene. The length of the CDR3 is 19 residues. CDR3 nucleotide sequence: TGTGCCAGCAGCAAATCTGTAATGCGGGACAGGGGAAACACCGGGGAGCTGTTTTTT. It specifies CASSKSVMRDRGNTGELFF.

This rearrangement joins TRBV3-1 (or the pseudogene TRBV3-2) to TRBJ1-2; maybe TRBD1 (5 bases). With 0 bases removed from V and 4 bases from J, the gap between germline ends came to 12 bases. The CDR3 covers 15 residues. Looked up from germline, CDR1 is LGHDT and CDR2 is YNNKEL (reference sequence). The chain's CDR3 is CASSQDQGEGYGYTF. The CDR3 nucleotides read TGTGCCAGCAGCCAAGATCAAGGGGAGGGCTATGGCTACACCTTC.

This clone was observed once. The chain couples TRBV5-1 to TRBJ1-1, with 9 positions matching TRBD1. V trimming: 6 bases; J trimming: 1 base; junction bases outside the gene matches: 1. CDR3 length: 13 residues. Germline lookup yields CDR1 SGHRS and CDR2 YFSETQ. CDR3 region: CASKGQGNTEAFF. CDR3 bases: TGCGCCAGCAAGGGACAGGGGAACACTGAAGCTTTCTTT.

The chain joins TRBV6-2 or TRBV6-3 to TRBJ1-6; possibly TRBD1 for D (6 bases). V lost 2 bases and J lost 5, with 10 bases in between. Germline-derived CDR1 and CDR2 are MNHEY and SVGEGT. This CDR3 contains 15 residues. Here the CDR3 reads CASSYASGDNSPLHF. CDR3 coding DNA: TGTGCCAGCAGTTACGCATCAGGGGATAATTCACCCCTCCACTTT.

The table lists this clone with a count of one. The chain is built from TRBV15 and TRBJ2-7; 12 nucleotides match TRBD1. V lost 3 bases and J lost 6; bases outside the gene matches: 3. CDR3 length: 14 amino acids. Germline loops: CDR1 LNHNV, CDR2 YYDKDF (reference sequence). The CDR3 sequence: CATSSRDRGLEQYF. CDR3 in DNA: TGTGCCACCAGCAGCCGGGACAGGGGGCTCGAGCAGTACTTC.

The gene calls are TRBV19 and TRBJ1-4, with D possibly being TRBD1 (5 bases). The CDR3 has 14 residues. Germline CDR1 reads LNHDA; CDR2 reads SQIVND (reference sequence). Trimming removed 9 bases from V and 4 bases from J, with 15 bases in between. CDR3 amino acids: CARAGQTCNEKLFF. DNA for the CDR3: TGTGCCAGGGCAGGGCAGACTTGTAATGAAAAACTGTTTTTT.

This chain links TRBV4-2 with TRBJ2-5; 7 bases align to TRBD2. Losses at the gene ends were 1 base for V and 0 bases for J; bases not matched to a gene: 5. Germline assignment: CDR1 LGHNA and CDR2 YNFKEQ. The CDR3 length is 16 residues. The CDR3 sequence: CASSQAIGGYQETQYF. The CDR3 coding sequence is TGTGCCAGCAGCCAAGCCATCGGGGGGTACCAAGAGACCCAGTACTTC.

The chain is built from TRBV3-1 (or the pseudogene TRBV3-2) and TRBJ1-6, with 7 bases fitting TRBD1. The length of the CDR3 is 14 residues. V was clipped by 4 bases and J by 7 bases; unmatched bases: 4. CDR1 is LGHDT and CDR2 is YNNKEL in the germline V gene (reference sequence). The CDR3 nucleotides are TGTGCCAGCAGCCCAGGGGGTCGGAATTCACCCCTCCACTTT. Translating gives CASSPGGRNSPLHF.

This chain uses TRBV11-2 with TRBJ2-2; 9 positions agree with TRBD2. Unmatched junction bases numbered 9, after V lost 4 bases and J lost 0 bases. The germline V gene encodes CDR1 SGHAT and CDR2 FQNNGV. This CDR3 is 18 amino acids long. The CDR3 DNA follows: TGTGCCAGCAGCTCCCCCCTCGCGGGGGGGCCGAACACCGGGGAGCTGTTTTTT. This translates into CASSSPLAGGPNTGELFF.

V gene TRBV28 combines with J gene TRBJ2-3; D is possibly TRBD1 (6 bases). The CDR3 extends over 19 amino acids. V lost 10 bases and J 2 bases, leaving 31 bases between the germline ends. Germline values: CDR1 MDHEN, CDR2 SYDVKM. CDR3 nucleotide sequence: TGTGCCACCCAGGGGCGCGCCAAGGACCCGGGGCAAAACACAGATACGCAGTATTTT. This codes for CATQGRAKDPGQNTDTQYF.

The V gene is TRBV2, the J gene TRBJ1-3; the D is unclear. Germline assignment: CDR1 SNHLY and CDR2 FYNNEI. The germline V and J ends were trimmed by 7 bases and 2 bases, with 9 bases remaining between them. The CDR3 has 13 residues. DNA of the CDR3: TGTGCCAGCATGCAGGCCCCTGGAAACACCATATATTTT. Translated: CASMQAPGNTIYF.

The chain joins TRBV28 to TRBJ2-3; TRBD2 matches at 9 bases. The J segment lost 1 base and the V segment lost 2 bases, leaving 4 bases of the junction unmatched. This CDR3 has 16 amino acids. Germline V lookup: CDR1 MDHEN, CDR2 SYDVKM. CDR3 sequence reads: CASSLPSSGGTDTQYF. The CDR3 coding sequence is TGTGCCAGCAGTTTACCTTCTAGCGGGGGCACAGATACGCAGTATTTT.

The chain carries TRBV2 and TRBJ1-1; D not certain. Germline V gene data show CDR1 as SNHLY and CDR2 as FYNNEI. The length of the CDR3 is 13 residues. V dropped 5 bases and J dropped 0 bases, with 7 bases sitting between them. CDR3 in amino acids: CASSLILNTEAFF. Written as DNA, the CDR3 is TGTGCCAGCAGTTTAATTCTGAACACTGAAGCTTTCTTT.

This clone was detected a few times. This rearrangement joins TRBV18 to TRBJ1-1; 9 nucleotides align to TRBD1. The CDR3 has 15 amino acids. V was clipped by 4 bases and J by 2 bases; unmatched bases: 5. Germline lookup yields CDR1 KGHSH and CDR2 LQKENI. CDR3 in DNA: TGTGCCAGCTCACAGGGACAGGGAAGAAACACTGAAGCTTTCTTT. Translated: CASSQGQGRNTEAFF.

The DNA for the CDR3 is TGTGCCAGCAGTTTCGCGGCACAGCCCCAGCATTTT. It specifies CASSFAAQPQHF. The chain is built from TRBV12-3 or TRBV12-4 and TRBJ1-5; D unresolved. The CDR3 runs to 12 residues. V was cut by 3 bases and J by 7 bases, with 7 bases left in between.

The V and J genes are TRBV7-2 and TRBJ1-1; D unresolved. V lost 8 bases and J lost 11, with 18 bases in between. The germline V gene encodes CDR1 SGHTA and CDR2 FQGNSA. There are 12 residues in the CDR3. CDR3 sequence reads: CASGLNGPGAFF. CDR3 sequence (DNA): TGTGCCAGCGGACTTAACGGCCCGGGGGCTTTCTTT.

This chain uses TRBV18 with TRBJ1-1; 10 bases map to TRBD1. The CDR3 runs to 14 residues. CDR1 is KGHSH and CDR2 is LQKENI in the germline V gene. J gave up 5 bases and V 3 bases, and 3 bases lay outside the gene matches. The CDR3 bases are TGTGCCAGCTCACCCGGGACAGGGGAAACTGAAGCTTTCTTT. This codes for CASSPGTGETEAFF.

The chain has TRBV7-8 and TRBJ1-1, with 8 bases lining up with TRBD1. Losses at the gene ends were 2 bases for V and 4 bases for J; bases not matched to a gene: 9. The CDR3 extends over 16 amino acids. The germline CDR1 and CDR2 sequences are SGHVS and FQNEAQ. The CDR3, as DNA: TGTGCCAGCAGCTTAAGAGACAGGGGCCTTAGCACTGAAGCTTTCTTT. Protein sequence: CASSLRDRGLSTEAFF.

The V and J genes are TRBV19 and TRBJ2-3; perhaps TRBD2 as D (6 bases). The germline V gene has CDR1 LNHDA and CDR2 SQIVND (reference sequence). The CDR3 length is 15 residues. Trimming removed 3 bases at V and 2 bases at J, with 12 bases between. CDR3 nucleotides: TGTGCCAGTAGTATCGGGGGAAGGGTCACAGATACGCAGTATTTT. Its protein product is CASSIGGRVTDTQYF.

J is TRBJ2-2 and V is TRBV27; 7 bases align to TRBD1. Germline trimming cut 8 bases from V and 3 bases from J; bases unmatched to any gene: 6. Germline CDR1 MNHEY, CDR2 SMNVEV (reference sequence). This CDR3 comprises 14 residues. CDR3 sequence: CASRDRVYTGELFF. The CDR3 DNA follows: TGTGCCAGCCGAGACAGGGTGTACACCGGGGAGCTGTTTTTT.

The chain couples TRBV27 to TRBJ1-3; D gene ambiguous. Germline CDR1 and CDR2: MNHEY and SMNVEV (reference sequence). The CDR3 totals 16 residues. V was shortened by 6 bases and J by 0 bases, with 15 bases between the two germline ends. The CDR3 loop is CASSLDGVSSGNTIYF. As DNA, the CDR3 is TGTGCCAGCAGCCTCGACGGGGTCAGCTCTGGAAACACCATATATTTT.

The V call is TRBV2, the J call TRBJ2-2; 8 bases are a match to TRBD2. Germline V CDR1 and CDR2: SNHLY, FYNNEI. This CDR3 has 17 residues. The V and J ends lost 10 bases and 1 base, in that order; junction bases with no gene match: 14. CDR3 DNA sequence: TGTGCCACCCTATCCGAGCGCGGGGGGTGGAACACCGGGGAGCTGTTTTTT. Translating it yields CATLSERGGWNTGELFF.

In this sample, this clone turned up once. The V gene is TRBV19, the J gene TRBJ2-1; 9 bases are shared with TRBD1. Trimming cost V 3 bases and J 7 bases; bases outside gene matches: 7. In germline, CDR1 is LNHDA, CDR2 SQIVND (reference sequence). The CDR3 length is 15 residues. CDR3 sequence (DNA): TGTGCCAGTAGTATGGGCGTGACAGGGGGGAATGAGCAGTTCTTC. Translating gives CASSMGVTGGNEQFF. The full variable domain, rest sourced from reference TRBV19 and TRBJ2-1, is DGGITQSPKYLFRKEGQNVTLSCEQNLNHDAMYWYRQDPGQGLRLIYYSQIVNDFQKGDIAEGYSVSREKKESFPLTVTSAQKNPTAFYLCASSMGVTGGNEQFFGPGTRLTVL.

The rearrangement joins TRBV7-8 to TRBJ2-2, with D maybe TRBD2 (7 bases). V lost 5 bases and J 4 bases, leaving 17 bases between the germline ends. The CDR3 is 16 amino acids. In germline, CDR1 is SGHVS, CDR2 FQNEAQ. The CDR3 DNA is TGTGCCAGCAGCGCGAGTGGGGGGGGGCCCACCGGGGAGCTGTTTTTT. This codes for CASSASGGGPTGELFF.